These 2 T cell receptor beta chains originate from one sample sequenced in a study of CD8+CD57+ T cells in acquired aplastic anemia. The sequenced patients had an expansion of CD8+CD57+ cells seen by flow cytometry. Genomic DNA served as template for TCR beta VDJ and CDR3 profiling. MiXCR was run by TCRdb on the reads, yielding one entry per CDR3 protein. The repertoire holds 130,000 or so distinct CDR3 sequences, with almost 40% as singletons. The source material was sorted CD4+, CD8+, or CD8+CD57+ T cells (not recorded which) from PBMCs. The source is a human donor with aplastic anemia.

This clonotype was seen many times. The V gene is TRBV19, the J gene TRBJ2-3; 7 bases are a match to TRBD1. In germline, CDR1 is LNHDA, CDR2 SQIVND (reference sequence). The CDR3 covers 14 residues. V was pared by 6 bases and J by 3 bases, with 6 bases of the junction left unmatched. The CDR3 protein is CASRAGGRTDTQYF. As DNA, the CDR3 is TGTGCCAGTAGGGCAGGGGGACGTACAGATACGCAGTATTTT.

The genes are TRBV7-2 and TRBJ2-7; D uncertain. Germline loops: CDR1 SGHTA, CDR2 FQGNSA. The V gene lost 4 bases and the J gene lost 4 bases, with 8 bases spanning the gap. The CDR3 consists of 12 residues. The CDR3 DNA reads TGTGCCAGCAGCTCGACACTTTACGAGCAGTACGTC. As protein: CASSSTLYEQYV.